The clone carrying this T cell receptor beta chain was seen many times. The antigen is not known. The CDR3 does not end in the conserved phenylalanine or tryptophan, so this is likely a read error. The source of the sample is a study of neurological immune-mediated disorders. Overall study results and limits: Expanded clones shared no CDR3 amino acid sequences across subjects, suggesting private repertoires in all groups.

cDNA synthesis was performed by 5'RACE with 10-nucleotide random UMIs. MiXCR, applied by TCRdb to the 5' RACE reads, yields one record per CDR3 protein. The table has tens of thousands of distinct CDR3 sequences, 3.6% seen once. This CDR3 is built from 20 residues. Germline-derived CDR1 and CDR2 are LGHNA and YNFKEQ. V was clipped by 0 bases and J by 6 bases; unmatched bases: 20. PBMCs numbering 2 million and stored at -80 C yielded the unsorted libraries. The sequenced sample consisted of PBMCs. This receptor was identified in a man aged 25 to 40 with multiple sclerosis. The V call is TRBV4-2, the J call TRBJ2-7; 10 nucleotides align to TRBD2. CDR3 bases: TGTGCCAGCAGCCAAGAAGGTAATTCACTAGCGGGGTCCGTTGGTGGCGAGCAGTACATC. Translating gives CASSQEGNSLAGSVGGEQYI.